A selection of T cell receptor beta chains follows, all from one sample in a study of shared clonotypes between healthy human individuals. Produced via immunoSEQ multiplex PCR; TCRdb's table is partial and in-frame only. Of 550,000 to 750,000 clones in the sample, about 90% were seen once. Material for sequencing was naive CD8+ T cells sorted from blood. These receptors were taken from a man aged 25-40 years in good health. Each CDR3 is given with its conserved first and last residue. D genes are given only for firm matches. The size entry is marked missing in some rows and otherwise reads once, few, many or a size class.

j_gene: TRBJ2-1; d_gene: .; v_gene: TRBV7-2; len: 14; abundance: .; CDR3aa: CASSYRPLYNEQFF; CDR3nt: TGTGCCAGCAGCTACAGGCCCCTCTACAATGAGCAGTTCTTC
j_gene: TRBJ1-2; d_gene: TRBD1; v_gene: TRBV5-1; len: 14; abundance: .; CDR3aa: CASSPYGQDYGYTF; CDR3nt: TGCGCCAGCAGCCCCTACGGACAGGACTATGGCTACACCTTC
j_gene: TRBJ2-1; d_gene: TRBD1; v_gene: TRBV7-9; len: 16; abundance: .; CDR3aa: CASSSSGAGGTNEQFF; CDR3nt: TGTGCCAGCAGCTCGTCTGGGGCAGGGGGAACCAATGAGCAGTTCTTC
j_gene: TRBJ2-3; d_gene: .; v_gene: TRBV13; len: 18; abundance: .; CDR3aa: CASSLGLGGLASTDTQYF; CDR3nt: TGTGCCAGCAGCTTAGGCCTAGGTGGCCTAGCGAGCACAGATACGCAGTATTTT
j_gene: TRBJ2-7; d_gene: .; v_gene: TRBV5-1; len: 15; abundance: .; CDR3aa: CASSVLEDGRVEQYF; CDR3nt: TGCGCCAGCAGCGTACTAGAAGATGGGCGGGTCGAGCAGTACTTC
j_gene: TRBJ1-1; d_gene: .; v_gene: TRBV4-3; len: 17; abundance: .; CDR3aa: CASSRAKGTWGDTEAFF; CDR3nt: TGCGCCAGCAGCCGAGCAAAGGGGACTTGGGGGGACACTGAAGCTTTCTTT
j_gene: TRBJ2-2; d_gene: TRBD1; v_gene: TRBV27; len: 13; abundance: .; CDR3aa: CASSVTGVGELFF; CDR3nt: TGTGCCAGCAGTGTCACAGGGGTCGGGGAGCTGTTTTTT
j_gene: TRBJ1-2; d_gene: .; v_gene: TRBV29-1; len: 16; abundance: .; CDR3aa: CSVDQPGAEANYGYTF; CDR3nt: TGCAGCGTTGATCAACCGGGGGCGGAAGCTAACTATGGCTACACCTTC
j_gene: TRBJ2-7; d_gene: .; v_gene: TRBV5-1; len: 16; abundance: .; CDR3aa: CASSSYLDSGFLEQYF; CDR3nt: TGCGCCAGCAGCTCGTACCTGGACAGTGGGTTCCTCGAGCAGTACTTC
j_gene: TRBJ1-1; d_gene: .; v_gene: TRBV30; len: 14; abundance: .; CDR3aa: CAWSDGGAGTEAFF; CDR3nt: TGTGCCTGGAGTGATGGGGGAGCGGGCACTGAAGCTTTCTTT
j_gene: TRBJ1-1; d_gene: .; v_gene: TRBV5-1; len: 13; abundance: .; CDR3aa: CASSLGGSTEAFF; CDR3nt: TGCGCCAGCAGCTTAGGGGGGAGCACTGAAGCTTTCTTT
j_gene: TRBJ2-7; d_gene: TRBD1; v_gene: TRBV7-9; len: 15; abundance: once; CDR3aa: CASSLDRGRFLEQYF; CDR3nt: TGTGCCAGCAGCTTGGACAGGGGGCGGTTCCTCGAGCAGTACTTC
j_gene: TRBJ2-3; d_gene: .; v_gene: TRBV5-6; len: 16; abundance: .; CDR3aa: CASSTFTGKGTDTQYF; CDR3nt: TGTGCCAGCAGCACCTTTACAGGGAAGGGAACAGATACGCAGTATTTT
j_gene: TRBJ2-5; d_gene: .; v_gene: TRBV5-4; len: 12; abundance: .; CDR3aa: CASSLTPETQYF; CDR3nt: TGTGCCAGCAGCCTTACCCCGGAGACCCAGTACTTC
j_gene: TRBJ1-1; d_gene: .; v_gene: TRBV4-2; len: 14; abundance: .; CDR3aa: CASSLAGRLTEAFF; CDR3nt: TGTGCCAGCAGCTTAGCGGGGCGGTTGACTGAAGCTTTCTTT
j_gene: TRBJ2-2; d_gene: TRBD1; v_gene: TRBV28; len: 13; abundance: .; CDR3aa: CASQEQGAGELFF; CDR3nt: TGTGCCAGCCAAGAACAGGGGGCCGGGGAGCTGTTTTTT
j_gene: TRBJ2-5; d_gene: .; v_gene: TRBV30; len: 13; abundance: .; CDR3aa: CAWLQGGQETQYF; CDR3nt: TGTGCCTGGCTGCAGGGGGGTCAAGAGACCCAGTACTTC
j_gene: TRBJ2-7; d_gene: .; v_gene: TRBV7-9; len: 11; abundance: .; CDR3aa: CASSSHYEQYF; CDR3nt: TGTGCCAGCAGCTCGCACTACGAGCAGTACTTC
j_gene: TRBJ2-3; d_gene: .; v_gene: TRBV4-1; len: 17; abundance: .; CDR3aa: CASTLFAGGGKTDTQYF; CDR3nt: TGCGCCAGCACCCTTTTTGCGGGCGGAGGGAAGACGGATACGCAGTATTTT
j_gene: TRBJ1-5; d_gene: .; v_gene: TRBV7-2; len: 15; abundance: .; CDR3aa: CASSLAFYSNQPQHF; CDR3nt: TGTGCCAGCAGCTTAGCATTTTATAGCAATCAGCCCCAGCATTTT
j_gene: TRBJ2-7; d_gene: TRBD2; v_gene: TRBV7-2; len: 15; abundance: few; CDR3aa: CASSSHIGTSGRPYF; CDR3nt: TGTGCCAGCAGCTCTCACATTGGGACTAGCGGGAGGCCGTACTTC
j_gene: TRBJ2-7; d_gene: .; v_gene: TRBV4-1; len: 16; abundance: .; CDR3aa: CASSQSRDFDEYEQYF; CDR3nt: TGCGCCAGCAGCCAAAGCCGGGACTTCGACGAATACGAGCAGTACTTC
j_gene: TRBJ2-7; d_gene: .; v_gene: TRBV6-1; len: 13; abundance: .; CDR3aa: CASSAGQLYEQYF; CDR3nt: TGTGCCAGCAGTGCGGGCCAGCTATACGAGCAGTACTTC
j_gene: TRBJ2-1; d_gene: TRBD1; v_gene: TRBV7-9; len: 16; abundance: once; CDR3aa: CASSLSPGQGLNEQFF; CDR3nt: TGTGCCAGCAGCTTATCCCCGGGACAGGGGCTCAATGAGCAGTTCTTC
j_gene: TRBJ1-4; d_gene: .; v_gene: TRBV6-1; len: 14; abundance: .; CDR3aa: CASRTGQLNEKLFF; CDR3nt: TGTGCCAGCAGAACCGGACAGTTAAATGAAAAACTGTTTTTT
j_gene: TRBJ2-7; d_gene: TRBD2; v_gene: TRBV27; len: 16; abundance: .; CDR3aa: CASSLVTSGGPYEQYF; CDR3nt: TGTGCCAGCAGTTTAGTAACTAGCGGGGGCCCCTACGAGCAGTACTTC
j_gene: TRBJ1-1; d_gene: TRBD1; v_gene: TRBV29-1; len: 12; abundance: .; CDR3aa: CSVGTGVTEAFF; CDR3nt: TGCAGCGTTGGAACAGGGGTTACTGAAGCTTTCTTT
j_gene: TRBJ2-7; d_gene: TRBD1; v_gene: TRBV6-1; len: 14; abundance: .; CDR3aa: CASSESGTGAEQYF; CDR3nt: TGTGCCAGCAGTGAATCAGGGACAGGGGCCGAGCAGTACTTC
j_gene: TRBJ2-1; d_gene: .; v_gene: TRBV20-1; len: 11; abundance: .; CDR3aa: CSASGGGEQFF; CDR3nt: TGCAGTGCTAGCGGAGGGGGTGAGCAGTTCTTC
j_gene: TRBJ2-6; d_gene: .; v_gene: TRBV13; len: 13; abundance: .; CDR3aa: CASSSSGANVLTF; CDR3nt: TGTGCCAGCAGCTCCTCTGGGGCCAACGTCCTGACTTTC
j_gene: TRBJ2-7; d_gene: .; v_gene: TRBV2; len: 13; abundance: .; CDR3aa: CASSDLFSYEQYF; CDR3nt: TGTGCCAGCAGTGATCTTTTTTCCTACGAGCAGTACTTC
j_gene: TRBJ2-1; d_gene: .; v_gene: TRBV11-2; len: 18; abundance: .; CDR3aa: CASSLVMASASSYNEQFF; CDR3nt: TGTGCCAGCAGCTTAGTGATGGCTAGCGCGAGCTCCTACAATGAGCAGTTCTTC
j_gene: TRBJ2-7; d_gene: TRBD2; v_gene: TRBV4-1; len: 16; abundance: once; CDR3aa: CASSQGGLAGGYEQYF; CDR3nt: TGCGCCAGCAGCCAAGGCGGACTAGCGGGGGGCTACGAGCAGTACTTC
j_gene: TRBJ2-2; d_gene: .; v_gene: TRBV7-9; len: 13; abundance: .; CDR3aa: CASSTREIGELFF; CDR3nt: TGTGCCAGCAGCACTCGGGAGATCGGGGAGCTGTTTTTT
j_gene: TRBJ2-1; d_gene: .; v_gene: TRBV4-1; len: 13; abundance: once; CDR3aa: CASSQDEFYEQFF; CDR3nt: TGCGCCAGCAGCCAAGATGAGTTCTATGAGCAGTTCTTC
j_gene: TRBJ2-7; d_gene: .; v_gene: TRBV7-9; len: 14; abundance: .; CDR3aa: CASNSPGGHAEQYF; CDR3nt: TGTGCCAGCAACAGCCCAGGTGGGCATGCCGAGCAGTACTTC
j_gene: TRBJ2-7; d_gene: .; v_gene: TRBV12-2; len: 20; abundance: .; CDR3aa: CASRPPMYPASGKGSYEQYF; CDR3nt: TGTGCAAGTCGCCCCCCGATGTATCCGGCCTCAGGGAAAGGGTCCTACGAGCAGTACTTC
j_gene: TRBJ1-2; d_gene: .; v_gene: TRBV9; len: 13; abundance: few; CDR3aa: CASSARMKEGYTF; CDR3nt: TGTGCCAGCAGCGCCCGAATGAAGGAAGGCTACACCTTC
j_gene: TRBJ1-1; d_gene: .; v_gene: TRBV2; len: 14; abundance: .; CDR3aa: CASSVGRTNTEAFF; CDR3nt: TGTGCCAGCAGTGTGGGCAGGACGAACACTGAAGCTTTCTTT
j_gene: TRBJ2-3; d_gene: TRBD2; v_gene: TRBV6-4; len: 15; abundance: .; CDR3aa: CASSDPGLAPDTQYF; CDR3nt: TGTGCCAGCAGTGACCCGGGACTAGCCCCCGATACGCAGTATTTT
j_gene: TRBJ2-7; d_gene: .; v_gene: TRBV7-9; len: 15; abundance: .; CDR3aa: CASSGDSTYSYEQYF; CDR3nt: TGTGCCAGCAGCGGGGACTCGACCTATTCCTACGAGCAGTACTTC
j_gene: TRBJ2-1; d_gene: TRBD2; v_gene: TRBV15; len: 15; abundance: .; CDR3aa: CATRTTSGKPNEQFF; CDR3nt: TGTGCCACCAGAACGACTAGCGGGAAGCCCAATGAGCAGTTCTTC
j_gene: TRBJ2-1; d_gene: .; v_gene: TRBV2; len: 14; abundance: .; CDR3aa: CVVQMGGYYNEQFF; CDR3nt: TGTGTCGTACAAATGGGGGGATACTACAATGAGCAGTTCTTC
j_gene: TRBJ1-1; d_gene: .; v_gene: TRBV7-9; len: 16; abundance: .; CDR3aa: CASSSLGDTENTEAFF; CDR3nt: TGTGCCAGCAGCTCATTAGGGGACACCGAGAACACTGAAGCTTTCTTT
j_gene: TRBJ1-2; d_gene: .; v_gene: TRBV7-9; len: 14; abundance: .; CDR3aa: CASSPGTSNYGYTF; CDR3nt: TGTGCCAGCAGCCCCGGGACCTCTAACTATGGCTACACCTTC
j_gene: TRBJ2-1; d_gene: TRBD2; v_gene: TRBV4-1; len: 15; abundance: few; CDR3aa: CASSLSSGSVNEQFF; CDR3nt: TGCGCCAGCAGCCTCTCTAGCGGGAGTGTTAATGAGCAGTTCTTC
j_gene: TRBJ2-1; d_gene: .; v_gene: TRBV6-1; len: 12; abundance: .; CDR3aa: CASRKTYNEQFF; CDR3nt: TGTGCCAGCAGGAAGACCTACAATGAGCAGTTCTTC
j_gene: TRBJ2-1; d_gene: TRBD2; v_gene: TRBV15; len: 19; abundance: .; CDR3aa: CATSRDPFLTSGLYNEQFF; CDR3nt: TGTGCCACCAGCAGAGATCCATTTCTCACTAGCGGGCTTTACAATGAGCAGTTCTTC
j_gene: TRBJ2-1; d_gene: TRBD2; v_gene: TRBV15; len: 16; abundance: .; CDR3aa: CATSTRLAGPYNEQFF; CDR3nt: TGTGCCACCAGCACAAGACTAGCGGGACCCTACAATGAGCAGTTCTTC
j_gene: TRBJ2-3; d_gene: TRBD2; v_gene: TRBV29-1; len: 18; abundance: .; CDR3aa: CSVVKLAGARWGTDTQYF; CDR3nt: TGCAGCGTTGTAAAACTAGCGGGAGCTCGGTGGGGCACAGATACGCAGTATTTT
j_gene: TRBJ2-2; d_gene: TRBD2; v_gene: TRBV4-2; len: 17; abundance: .; CDR3aa: CASSQGTSGSRTGELFF; CDR3nt: TGTGCCAGCAGCCAAGGGACTAGCGGGAGTCGGACCGGGGAGCTGTTTTTT
j_gene: TRBJ2-4; d_gene: .; v_gene: TRBV19; len: 13; abundance: few; CDR3aa: CASARGGIDIQYF; CDR3nt: TGTGCCAGTGCGCGGGGTGGGATTGACATTCAGTACTTC
j_gene: TRBJ2-7; d_gene: .; v_gene: TRBV5-6; len: 14; abundance: .; CDR3aa: CASSLASMGYEQYF; CDR3nt: TGTGCCAGCAGCTTGGCCAGCATGGGATACGAGCAGTACTTC
j_gene: TRBJ2-3; d_gene: .; v_gene: TRBV27; len: 14; abundance: .; CDR3aa: CASSLRGSTDTQYF; CDR3nt: TGTGCCAGCAGTTTACGGGGGAGTACAGATACGCAGTATTTT
j_gene: TRBJ2-5; d_gene: .; v_gene: TRBV5-4; len: 15; abundance: .; CDR3aa: CASSFKGVGQETQYF; CDR3nt: TGTGCCAGCAGCTTTAAGGGGGTAGGTCAAGAGACCCAGTACTTC
j_gene: TRBJ1-2; d_gene: .; v_gene: TRBV5-6; len: 14; abundance: few; CDR3aa: CASSLNGGDYGYTF; CDR3nt: TGTGCCAGCAGCTTGAATGGGGGTGACTATGGCTACACCTTC